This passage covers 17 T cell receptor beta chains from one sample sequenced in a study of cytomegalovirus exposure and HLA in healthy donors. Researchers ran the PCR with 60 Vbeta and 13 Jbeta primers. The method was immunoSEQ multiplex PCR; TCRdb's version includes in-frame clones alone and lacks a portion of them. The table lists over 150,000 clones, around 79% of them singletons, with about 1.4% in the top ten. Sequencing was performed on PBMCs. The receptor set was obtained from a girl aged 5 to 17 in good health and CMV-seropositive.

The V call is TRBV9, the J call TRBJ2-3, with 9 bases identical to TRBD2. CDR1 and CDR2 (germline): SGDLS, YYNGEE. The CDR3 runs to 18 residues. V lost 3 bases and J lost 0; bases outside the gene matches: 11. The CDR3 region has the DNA TGTGCCAGCAGCGCCTATAGCGGGGGAACCACTAGCACAGATACGCAGTATTTT. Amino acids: CASSAYSGGTTSTDTQYF.

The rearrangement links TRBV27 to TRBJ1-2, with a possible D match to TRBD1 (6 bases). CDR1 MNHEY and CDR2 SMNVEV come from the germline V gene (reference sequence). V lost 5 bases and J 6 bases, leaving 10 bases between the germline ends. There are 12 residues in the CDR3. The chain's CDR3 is CASSPAGDGYTF. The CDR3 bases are TGTGCCAGCAGTCCAGCAGGGGATGGCTACACCTTC.

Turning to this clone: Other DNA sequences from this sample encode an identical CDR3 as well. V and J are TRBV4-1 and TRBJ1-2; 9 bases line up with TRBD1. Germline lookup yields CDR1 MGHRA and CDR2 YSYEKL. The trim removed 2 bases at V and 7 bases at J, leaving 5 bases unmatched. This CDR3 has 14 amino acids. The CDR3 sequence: CASSQPGTGRGYTF. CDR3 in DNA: TGCGCCAGCAGCCAACCGGGGACAGGGCGTGGCTACACCTTC.

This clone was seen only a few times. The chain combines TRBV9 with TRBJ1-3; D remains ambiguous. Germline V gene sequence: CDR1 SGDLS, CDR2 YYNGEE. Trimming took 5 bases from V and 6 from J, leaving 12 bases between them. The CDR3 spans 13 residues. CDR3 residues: CASSAGNLNTIYF. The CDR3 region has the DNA TGTGCCAGCAGTGCCGGGAACTTAAACACCATATATTTT. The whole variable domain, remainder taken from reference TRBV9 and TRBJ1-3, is DSGVTQTPKHLITATGQRVTLRCSPRSGDLSVYWYQQSLDQGLQFLIQYYNGEERAKGNILERFSAQQFPDLHSELNLSSLELGDSALYFCASSAGNLNTIYFGEGSWLTVV.

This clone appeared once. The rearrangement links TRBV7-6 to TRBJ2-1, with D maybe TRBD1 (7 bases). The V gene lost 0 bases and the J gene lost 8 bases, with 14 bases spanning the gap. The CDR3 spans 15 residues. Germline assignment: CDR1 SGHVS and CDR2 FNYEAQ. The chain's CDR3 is CASSLAGQGGHEQFF. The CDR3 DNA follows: TGTGCCAGCAGCTTAGCTGGGCAGGGGGGCCATGAGCAGTTCTTC.

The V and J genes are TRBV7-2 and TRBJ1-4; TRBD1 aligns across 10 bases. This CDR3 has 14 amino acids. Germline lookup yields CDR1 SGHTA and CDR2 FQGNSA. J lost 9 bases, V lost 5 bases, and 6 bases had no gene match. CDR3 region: CASSIRQGAQKLFF. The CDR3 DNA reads TGTGCCAGCAGCATCAGACAGGGGGCGCAAAAACTGTTTTTT.

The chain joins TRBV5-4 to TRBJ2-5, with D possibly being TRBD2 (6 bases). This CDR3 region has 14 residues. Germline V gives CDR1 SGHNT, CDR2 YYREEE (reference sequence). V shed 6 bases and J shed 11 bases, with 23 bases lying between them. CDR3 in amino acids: CASNPGPGTGEQYF. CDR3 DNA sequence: TGTGCCAGCAACCCGGGACCGGGTACGGGAGAGCAGTACTTC.

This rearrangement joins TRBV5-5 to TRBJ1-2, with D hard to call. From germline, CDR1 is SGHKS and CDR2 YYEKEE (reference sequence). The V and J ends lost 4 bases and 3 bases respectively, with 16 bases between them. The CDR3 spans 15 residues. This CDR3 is CASSHPRGVDYGYTF. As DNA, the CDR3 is TGTGCCAGCAGCCACCCTCGCGGGGTCGACTATGGCTACACCTTC.

The CDR3 region is CASSSSGVQETQYF. CDR3 in DNA: TGCGCCAGCAGTAGTAGCGGGGTCCAAGAGACCCAGTACTTC. This sequence joins TRBV5-1 and TRBJ2-5, with TRBD2 matching over 8 bases. Germline V CDR1 and CDR2: SGHRS, YFSETQ. V lost 5 bases to trimming and J lost 1 base; unmatched junction nucleotides: 4. The CDR3 loop spans 14 amino acids. Together with reference TRBV5-1 and TRBJ2-5, the CDR3 gives the full variable domain: KAGVTQTPRYLIKTRGQQVTLSCSPISGHRSVSWYQQTPGQGLQFLFEYFSETQRNKGNFPGRFSGRQFSNSRSEMNVSTLELGDSALYLCASSSSGVQETQYFGPGTRLLVL.

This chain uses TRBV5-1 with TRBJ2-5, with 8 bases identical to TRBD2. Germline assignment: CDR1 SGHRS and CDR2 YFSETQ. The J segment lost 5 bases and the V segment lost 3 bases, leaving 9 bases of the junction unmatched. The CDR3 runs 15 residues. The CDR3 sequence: CASSSFRGGIETQYF. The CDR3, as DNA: TGCGCCAGCAGCTCCTTCCGGGGGGGCATTGAGACCCAGTACTTC.

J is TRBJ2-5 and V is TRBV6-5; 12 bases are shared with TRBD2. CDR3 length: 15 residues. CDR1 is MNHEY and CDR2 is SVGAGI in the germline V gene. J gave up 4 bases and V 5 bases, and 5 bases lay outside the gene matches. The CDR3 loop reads CASSTLAGGPETQYF. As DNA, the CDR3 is TGTGCCAGCAGTACTCTAGCGGGGGGGCCAGAGACCCAGTACTTC.

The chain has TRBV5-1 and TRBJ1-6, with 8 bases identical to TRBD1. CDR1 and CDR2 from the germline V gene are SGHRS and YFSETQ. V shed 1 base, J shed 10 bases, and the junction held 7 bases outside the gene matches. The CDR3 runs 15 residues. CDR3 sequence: CASSLTGQGRSPLHF. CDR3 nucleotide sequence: TGCGCCAGCAGCTTGACCGGACAGGGTCGCTCACCCCTCCACTTT.

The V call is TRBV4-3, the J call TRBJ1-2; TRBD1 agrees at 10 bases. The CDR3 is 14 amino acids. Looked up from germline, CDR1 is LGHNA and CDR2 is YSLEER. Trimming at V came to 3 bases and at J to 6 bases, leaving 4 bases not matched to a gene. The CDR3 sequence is CASSQGTGAHGYTF. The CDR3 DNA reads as TGCGCCAGCAGCCAGGGGACAGGGGCCCATGGCTACACCTTC.

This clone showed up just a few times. The CDR3 nucleotides read TGCGCCAGCAGCTTGGACGCGGGAGCAAGGGATAATTCACCCCTCCACTTT. Its protein product is CASSLDAGARDNSPLHF. This chain links TRBV5-1 with TRBJ1-6; D call uncertain. The CDR3 extends over 17 amino acids. V was pared by 0 bases and J by 5 bases, with 15 bases between. Germline CDR1 reads SGHRS; CDR2 reads YFSETQ. Drawing the rest from reference TRBV5-1 and TRBJ1-6, the complete variable domain is KAGVTQTPRYLIKTRGQQVTLSCSPISGHRSVSWYQQTPGQGLQFLFEYFSETQRNKGNFPGRFSGRQFSNSRSEMNVSTLELGDSALYLCASSLDAGARDNSPLHFGNGTRLTVT.

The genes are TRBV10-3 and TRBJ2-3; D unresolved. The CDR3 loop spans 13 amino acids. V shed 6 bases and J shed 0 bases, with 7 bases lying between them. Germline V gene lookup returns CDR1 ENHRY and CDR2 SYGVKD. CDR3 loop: CAISPESTDTQYF. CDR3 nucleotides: TGTGCCATCAGCCCCGAGAGCACAGATACGCAGTATTTT.

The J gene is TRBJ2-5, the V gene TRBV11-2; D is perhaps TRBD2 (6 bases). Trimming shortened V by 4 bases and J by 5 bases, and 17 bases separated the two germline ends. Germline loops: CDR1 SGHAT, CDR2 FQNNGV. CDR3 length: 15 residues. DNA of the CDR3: TGTGCCAGCAGCTCGGGAGTAGCGTTGTATGAGACCCAGTACTTC. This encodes CASSSGVALYETQYF.

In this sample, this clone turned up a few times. The CDR3 DNA is TGCAGCGTTTCCAACAGGGGAGCCAAAAACATTCAGTACTTC. It translates to CSVSNRGAKNIQYF. This chain links TRBV29-1 with TRBJ2-4; 7 nucleotides line up with TRBD1. With V trimmed by 5 bases and J by 0 bases, 4 bases remained unmatched. The CDR3 covers 14 residues. Germline lookup yields CDR1 SQVTM and CDR2 ANQGSEA. Full variable domain (missing parts from reference TRBV29-1 and TRBJ2-4): SAVISQKPSRDICQRGTSLTIQCQVDSQVTMMFWYRQQPGQSLTLIATANQGSEATYESGFVIDKFPISRPNLTFSTLTVSNMSPEDSSIYLCSVSNRGAKNIQYFGAGTRLSVL.